Presented here are 11 T cell receptor beta chains from one specimen sequenced in a study of T cell responses to AZD1222 COVID-19 vaccine. Libraries were prepared by immunoSEQ multiplex PCR; TCRdb keeps only in-frame clonotypes and omits some of them. Of about 120,000 clones in the sample, approximately 94% were seen once. This specimen consisted of peripheral blood, obtained 28 days after the second AZD1222 dose. Receptor source: an adult who received the AZD1222 COVID-19 vaccine.

The chain combines TRBV10-2 with TRBJ2-5, with 7 bases lining up with TRBD1. There are 12 residues in the CDR3. Germline V lookup: CDR1 WSHSY, CDR2 SAAADI. Losses at the gene ends were 10 bases for V and 5 bases for J; bases not matched to a gene: 7. The CDR3 sequence is CATRGGSETQYF. In DNA form, the CDR3 reads TGCGCCACCCGAGGGGGCAGTGAGACCCAGTACTTC.

V gene TRBV5-1 combines with J gene TRBJ1-4; D is possibly TRBD1 (5 bases). The CDR3 totals 14 residues. The V gene lost 3 bases and the J gene lost 5 bases, with 11 bases spanning the gap. Looked up from germline, CDR1 is SGHRS and CDR2 is YFSETQ. This CDR3 reads CASSWGWENEKLFF. The CDR3, as DNA: TGCGCCAGCAGCTGGGGGTGGGAGAATGAAAAACTGTTTTTT.

The genes are TRBV10-3 and TRBJ2-1; TRBD1 aligns across 9 bases. Germline V gene data show CDR1 as ENHRY and CDR2 as SYGVKD. The CDR3 is 15 amino acids. Trimming at V came to 6 bases and at J to 7 bases, leaving 10 bases not matched to a gene. The CDR3 spells CAIRATGTGFNEQFF. CDR3 DNA: TGTGCCATCAGAGCCACCGGGACAGGGTTTAATGAGCAGTTCTTC.

This clone was seen once. V and J are TRBV19 and TRBJ2-2, with D unclear. V was pared by 5 bases and J by 3 bases, with 13 bases between. Germline V CDR1 and CDR2: LNHDA, SQIVND (reference sequence). The CDR3 is 15 residues long. CDR3 nucleotides: TGTGCCAGTAGTCTCCAAGGGCCAGACACCGGGGAGCTGTTTTTT. Protein sequence: CASSLQGPDTGELFF.

This chain joins TRBV3-1 (or the pseudogene TRBV3-2) and TRBJ1-1; 7 bases are a match to TRBD1. There are 15 residues in the CDR3. The germline V gene has CDR1 LGHDT and CDR2 YNNKEL (reference sequence). The trim removed 0 bases at V and 0 bases at J, leaving 1 base unmatched. CDR3 region: CASSQETGMNTEAFF. The CDR3, as DNA: TGTGCCAGCAGCCAAGAGACAGGGATGAACACTGAAGCTTTCTTT.

The V and J genes are TRBV19 and TRBJ1-1; a possible D gene is TRBD1 (6 bases). V lost 10 bases and J 4 bases, leaving 16 bases between the germline ends. CDR3 length: 13 residues. Per the germline V gene, CDR1 is LNHDA and CDR2 is SQIVND (reference sequence). The CDR3 protein is CATRSEGGTEAFF. Written as DNA, the CDR3 is TGTGCCACCCGAAGCGAGGGGGGCACTGAAGCTTTCTTT.

V gene TRBV6-5 combines with J gene TRBJ1-2; TRBD1 agrees at 7 bases. CDR1 and CDR2 from the germline V gene are MNHEY and SVGAGI. The CDR3 extends over 15 amino acids. Trimming took 5 bases from V and 4 from J; bases not matched to a gene: 10. The CDR3 DNA follows: TGTGCCAGCAGTCCTCAAGGACAGGCGGTCTATGGCTACACCTTC. Translating it yields CASSPQGQAVYGYTF.

The J gene is TRBJ2-7, the V gene TRBV12-3 or TRBV12-4; D is perhaps TRBD1 (6 bases). Trimming removed 6 bases at V and 5 bases at J, with 14 bases between. The CDR3 contains 13 residues. This chain's CDR3 is CASRMQGWNEQYF. As DNA, the CDR3 is TGTGCCAGCAGAATGCAGGGGTGGAACGAGCAGTACTTC.

V is TRBV6-2 or TRBV6-3 and J is TRBJ2-3; 9 bases match TRBD2. Germline loops: CDR1 MNHEY, CDR2 SVGEGT. The CDR3 length is 18 residues. Trimming at V came to 6 bases and at J to 10 bases, leaving 23 bases not matched to a gene. This CDR3 is CASSLVRAGGLMVGAQYF. The CDR3 DNA follows: TGTGCCAGCAGCCTGGTGCGGGCGGGGGGGCTAATGGTTGGTGCGCAGTATTTT.

V gene TRBV23-1 combines with J gene TRBJ1-2; tentatively, D is TRBD1 (5 bases). TRBV23-1 is given ORF status, its function remaining uncertain. V was shortened by 7 bases and J by 6 bases, with 18 bases between the two germline ends. The CDR3 extends over 14 amino acids. The CDR3 DNA reads as TGCGCCAGCAAATGTCCTTGGGGGGGGAATGGCTACACCTTC. Residues: CASKCPWGGNGYTF.

V and J are TRBV11-1 and TRBJ1-1; D unclear. The V end lost 5 bases, the J end lost 0 bases, and 13 bases lay between the germline ends. The CDR3 is 15 residues long. Germline loops: CDR1 SGHAT, CDR2 FQDESV (reference sequence). CDR3 nucleotides: TGTGCCAGCAGCCTGGATAGCAGTTTGAACACTGAAGCTTTCTTT. Residues: CASSLDSSLNTEAFF.